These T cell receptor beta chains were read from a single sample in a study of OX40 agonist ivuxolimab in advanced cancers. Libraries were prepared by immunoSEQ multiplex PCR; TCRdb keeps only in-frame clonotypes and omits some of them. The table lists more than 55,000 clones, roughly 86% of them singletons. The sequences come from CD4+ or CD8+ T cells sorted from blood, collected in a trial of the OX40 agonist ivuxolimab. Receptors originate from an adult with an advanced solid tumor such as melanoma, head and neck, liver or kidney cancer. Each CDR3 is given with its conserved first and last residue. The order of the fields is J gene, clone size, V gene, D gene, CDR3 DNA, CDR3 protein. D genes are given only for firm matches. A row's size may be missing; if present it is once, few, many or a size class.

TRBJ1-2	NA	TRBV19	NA	TGTGCCAGTAGTATAGTCGCAGGTAACTATGGCTACACCTTC	CASSIVAGNYGYTF
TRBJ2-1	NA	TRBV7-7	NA	TGTGCCAGCAGCCAGGGGAATGAGCAGTTCTTC	CASSQGNEQFF
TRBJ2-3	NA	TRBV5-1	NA	TGCGCCAGCAGCTTGCCTAGCACAGATACGCAGTATTTT	CASSLPSTDTQYF
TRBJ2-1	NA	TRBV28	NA	TGTGCCAGCAGTTTGATTGGGGGCTACAATGAGCAGTTCTTC	CASSLIGGYNEQFF
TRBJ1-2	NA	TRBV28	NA	TGTGCCAGCAGGAGAGGAGACAGAGACTATGGCTACACCTTC	CASRRGDRDYGYTF
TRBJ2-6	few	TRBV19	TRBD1	TGTGCCAGTAGTCCCCACACAGGGGACTCTGGGGCCAACGTCCTGACTTTC	CASSPHTGDSGANVLTF
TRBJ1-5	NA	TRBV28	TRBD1	TGTGCCAGCAGTTTCCGACAGGGGGTTATTCAGCCCCAGCATTTT	CASSFRQGVIQPQHF
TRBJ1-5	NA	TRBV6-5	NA	TGTGCCAGCAGTTACAAAGGGTTTGGACAGCCCCAGCATTTT	CASSYKGFGQPQHF
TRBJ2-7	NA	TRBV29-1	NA	TGCAGCGTTGAAGATGGGCGGCGGACACACGAGCAGTACTTC	CSVEDGRRTHEQYF
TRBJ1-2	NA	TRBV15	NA	TGTGCCACCAGCAGAGATAACAAGGCTAACTATGGCTACACCTTC	CATSRDNKANYGYTF
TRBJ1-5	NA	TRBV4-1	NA	TGCGCCAGCAGCCAAGAACCGGGATCCACGAGCAATCAGCCCCAGCATTTT	CASSQEPGSTSNQPQHF
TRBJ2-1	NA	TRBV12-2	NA	TGTGCAAGTCGCTTAGAGGGACTAGCGGGAGTACGAGGGAAGTTCTTC	CASRLEGLAGVRGKFF
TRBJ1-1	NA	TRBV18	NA	TGTGCCAGCTCACCACCCAGGGGCGCGGGTGAAGCTTTCTTT	CASSPPRGAGEAFF
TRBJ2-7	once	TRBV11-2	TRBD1	TGTGCCAGCAGCTTAGTACATTCAGGGGGCTACGAGCAGTACTTC	CASSLVHSGGYEQYF
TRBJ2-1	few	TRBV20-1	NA	TGCAGTGCCCCGAACAGAAATGAGCAGTTCTTC	CSAPNRNEQFF
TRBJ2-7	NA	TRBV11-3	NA	TGTGCCAGCAGCTCCGGGGACCCGGTGCAGTACTTC	CASSSGDPVQYF
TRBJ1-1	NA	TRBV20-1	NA	TGCAGTGCTAGGAGGCAGGTTGAAGCTTTCTTT	CSARRQVEAFF
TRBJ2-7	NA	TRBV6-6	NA	TGTGCCAGCAGGATCCGCAGGGAATCCTACGAGCAGTACTTC	CASRIRRESYEQYF
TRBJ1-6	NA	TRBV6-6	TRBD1	TGTGCCAGCAGTGTAGGGACAGAACATAATTCACCCCTCCACTTT	CASSVGTEHNSPLHF
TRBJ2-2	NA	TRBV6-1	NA	TGTGCCAGCAGTGAAGCGCTAGGGGTCGGGGAGCTGTTTTTT	CASSEALGVGELFF